The 27 T cell receptor beta chains below all came from one sample that was sequenced in a study of beta chain features in type 1 diabetes. Whole-study results and caveats: Shorter TCRB CDR3s, moderately but significantly so, were found in Type 1 diabetes patients in all four CD4+ subsets.

The study reverse transcribed the entire isolated RNA, so it sequenced expressed TCRB transcripts. This table comes from immunoSEQ multiplex PCR, and its TCRdb copy is limited to in-frame clones, with some not included. The top ten clones hold around 0.096% of a sample with some 170,000 clones, roughly 60% of them seen once. The antigens for these receptors are not known. Material: naive CD4+ T cells from blood. The receptors were sampled from a man younger than 45 with type 1 diabetes.

The V call is TRBV25-1, the J call TRBJ2-2; the D gene is possibly TRBD2 (5 bases). Trimming shortened V by 3 bases and J by 0 bases, and 11 bases separated the two germline ends. Germline CDR1 and CDR2: MGHDK and SYGVNS. The CDR3 loop spans 16 amino acids. CDR3 in amino acids: CASSDLGAANTGELFF. The CDR3 DNA follows: TGTGCCAGCAGTGACTTGGGAGCGGCGAACACCGGGGAGCTGTTTTTT.

The chain uses TRBV30 and TRBJ1-6; 9 nucleotides match TRBD1. The CDR3 runs 14 residues. With 4 bases clipped from V and 10 bases from J, the junction kept 8 bases outside the gene matches. Germline-derived CDR1 and CDR2 are GTSNPN and SVGIG (reference sequence). CDR3 DNA sequence: TGTGCCTGGACGCCGGGACAGGGCACATCACCCCTCCACTTT. Residues: CAWTPGQGTSPLHF.

The J gene is TRBJ2-5, the V gene TRBV18, with D unclear. V was shortened by 3 bases and J by 1 base, with 6 bases between the two germline ends. This CDR3 comprises 13 residues. Per the germline V gene, CDR1 is KGHSH and CDR2 is LQKENI. CDR3 DNA: TGTGCCAGCTCACCCGACGGCCAAGAGACCCAGTACTTC. Its protein is CASSPDGQETQYF.

The chain recombines TRBV5-1 with TRBJ2-3; D unresolved. The V end lost 4 bases, the J end lost 4 bases, and 19 bases lay between the germline ends. CDR3 size: 16 residues. Germline loops: CDR1 SGHRS, CDR2 YFSETQ. CDR3: CASSTSLRAEADTQYF. The CDR3 nucleotides read TGCGCCAGCAGCACGTCACTACGGGCCGAGGCAGATACGCAGTATTTT.

The CDR3 reads CASSPGTELYEQYF. For the CDR3, the DNA is TGTGCCAGCTCACCCGGGACAGAGCTCTACGAGCAGTACTTC. The chain has TRBV18 and TRBJ2-7; 7 nucleotides line up with TRBD1. Germline V gives CDR1 KGHSH, CDR2 LQKENI. The length of the CDR3 is 14 residues. The trim removed 3 bases at V and 3 bases at J, leaving 5 bases unmatched.

The V gene is TRBV7-9, the J gene TRBJ2-5; D remains unclear. This CDR3 spans 17 amino acids. Trimming stripped 1 base from V and 5 bases from J, with 20 bases between. Germline CDR1 is SEHNR and CDR2 is FQNEAQ (reference sequence). CDR3 protein: CASSLEVSGKRRETQYF. CDR3 DNA: TGTGCCAGCAGCTTAGAGGTTTCTGGGAAGAGAAGGGAGACCCAGTACTTC.

The chain couples TRBV29-1 to TRBJ1-3; D remains unclear. V was trimmed by 6 bases and J by 2 bases, leaving 8 bases between them. There are 12 residues in the CDR3. Germline-derived CDR1 and CDR2 are SQVTM and ANQGSEA. The CDR3: CSVVGAGNTIYF. CDR3 nucleotide sequence: TGCAGCGTCGTCGGGGCTGGAAACACCATATATTTT.

The V and J genes are TRBV4-2 and TRBJ2-1, with TRBD1 identical over 10 bases. This CDR3 has 17 residues. The J segment lost 6 bases and the V segment lost 0 bases, leaving 8 bases of the junction unmatched. Germline V gene lookup returns CDR1 LGHNA and CDR2 YNFKEQ. The chain's CDR3 is CASSQDSGTGAVNEQFF. CDR3 DNA sequence: TGTGCCAGCAGCCAAGATTCTGGGACAGGGGCGGTCAATGAGCAGTTCTTC.

J is TRBJ2-1 and V is TRBV5-1, with 10 bases matching TRBD1. This CDR3 has 14 residues. V gave up 3 bases and J gave up 4 bases; unmatched junction bases: 1. In germline, CDR1 is SGHRS, CDR2 YFSETQ. The CDR3 loop reads CASSWDRGYNEQFF. DNA of the CDR3: TGCGCCAGCAGCTGGGACAGGGGTTACAATGAGCAGTTCTTC.

The chain is built from TRBV10-3 and TRBJ2-5; the D gene is possibly TRBD1 (6 bases). V was cut by 7 bases and J by 0 bases, with 15 bases left in between. The CDR3 is made up of 15 amino acids. The germline CDR1 and CDR2 sequences are ENHRY and SYGVKD. This CDR3 is CAIKNKQGNQETQYF. The CDR3, as DNA: TGTGCCATCAAGAATAAACAGGGAAACCAAGAGACCCAGTACTTC.

This rearrangement joins TRBV30 to TRBJ2-3; 11 nucleotides agree with TRBD2. V gave up 1 base and J gave up 2 bases; unmatched junction bases: 5. Germline assignment: CDR1 GTSNPN and CDR2 SVGIG (reference sequence). This CDR3 region has 16 residues. DNA of the CDR3: TGTGCCTGGAGTGCACCTAGCGGGGGGAACACAGATACGCAGTATTTT. This translates into CAWSAPSGGNTDTQYF.

For the CDR3, the DNA is TGTGCCAGCAGTGTCAATAATGAAAAACTGTTTTTT. It specifies CASSVNNEKLFF. The V and J genes are TRBV25-1 and TRBJ1-4; no firm D call. The CDR3 spans 12 residues. Per germline, CDR1 MGHDK and CDR2 SYGVNS. The V end lost 4 bases, the J end lost 4 bases, and 4 bases lay between the germline ends.

V and J are TRBV4-3 and TRBJ2-3; 7 bases match TRBD2. The CDR3 has 16 amino acids. Germline CDR1 LGHNA, CDR2 YSLEER. Germline trimming cut 1 base from V and 3 bases from J; bases unmatched to any gene: 7. CDR3 residues: CASSQVFGGMTDTQYF. CDR3 DNA: TGCGCCAGCAGCCAAGTATTCGGGGGGATGACAGATACGCAGTATTTT.

This clone was found once. V usage is TRBV7-2 and J usage is TRBJ2-4; tentatively, D is TRBD1 (6 bases). This CDR3 is 14 amino acids long. Germline V gene sequence: CDR1 SGHTA, CDR2 FQGNSA. V lost 5 bases to trimming and J lost 8 bases, with 16 bases between them. The CDR3 region has the DNA TGTGCCAGCAGCATACAGGGACGGTCTGACATTCAGTACTTC. It yields the protein CASSIQGRSDIQYF.

This clone appeared a single time. The chain recombines TRBV6-5 with TRBJ2-4, with a weak D call TRBD2 (5 bases). Trimming removed 8 bases at V and 6 bases at J, with 8 bases between. CDR3 length: 11 amino acids. Germline CDR1 MNHEY, CDR2 SVGAGI. This CDR3 reads CASGSPNIQYF. The CDR3 DNA is TGTGCCAGCGGGAGTCCAAACATTCAGTACTTC.

This clone was detected once. This sequence joins TRBV30 and TRBJ2-5, with D possibly being TRBD1 or TRBD2 (6 bases each). The CDR3 extends over 13 amino acids. CDR1 and CDR2 from the germline V gene are GTSNPN and SVGIG (reference sequence). Trimming removed 2 bases at V and 7 bases at J, with 14 bases between. The CDR3: CAWSQEGGGTQYF. For the CDR3, the DNA is TGTGCCTGGAGTCAAGAGGGGGGAGGGACCCAGTACTTC.

This rearrangement joins TRBV9 to TRBJ2-2; TRBD1 is a possible D gene (5 bases). V was pared by 0 bases and J by 2 bases, with 20 bases between. Germline V gene sequence: CDR1 SGDLS, CDR2 YYNGEE. The CDR3 has 19 amino acids. This CDR3 is CASSVGSLGRPSNTGELFF. CDR3 nucleotides: TGTGCCAGCAGCGTAGGTAGTCTGGGGCGACCTTCTAACACCGGGGAGCTGTTTTTT.

The chain has TRBV18 and TRBJ2-3; D not resolved. The CDR3 is 13 amino acids. V was pared by 3 bases and J by 1 base, with 5 bases between. Looked up from germline, CDR1 is KGHSH and CDR2 is LQKENI. CDR3 amino acids: CASSPVGTDTQYF. CDR3 DNA: TGTGCCAGCTCACCGGTGGGCACAGATACGCAGTATTTT.

The chain has TRBV25-1 and TRBJ1-1, with 8 positions matching TRBD1. The CDR3 runs 14 residues. Germline CDR1 is MGHDK and CDR2 is SYGVNS. V dropped 5 bases and J dropped 4; count of bases not matched to a gene: 6. CDR3 sequence reads: CASSRQGYGTEAFF. In DNA, the CDR3 is TGTGCCAGCAGTAGACAGGGGTATGGCACTGAAGCTTTCTTT.

This clone was detected a few times. This chain uses TRBV9 with TRBJ2-7; no firm D call. Deletions cut 4 bases from V and 2 bases from J, with 13 bases between. Per germline, CDR1 SGDLS and CDR2 YYNGEE. The CDR3 contains 14 residues. As DNA, the CDR3 is TGTGCCAGCAGCACCACGACATGGCCCTACGAGCAGTACTTC. The encoded protein is CASSTTTWPYEQYF.

This clone showed up just a few times. This sequence joins TRBV18 and TRBJ2-5; 7 bases are a match to TRBD1. The CDR3 runs 15 residues. Germline V gene lookup returns CDR1 KGHSH and CDR2 LQKENI. V was pared by 3 bases and J by 5 bases, with 9 bases of the junction left unmatched. CDR3 residues: CASSPETGIVETQYF. Here the CDR3 DNA reads TGTGCCAGCTCACCGGAGACAGGGATCGTGGAGACCCAGTACTTC.

The chain carries TRBV28 and TRBJ2-7; D unclear. V was pared by 4 bases and J by 2 bases, with 6 bases between. CDR1 is MDHEN and CDR2 is SYDVKM in the germline V gene. This CDR3 has 12 amino acids. The CDR3 DNA reads TGTGCCAGCAGTTCACCGCCCTACGAGCAGTACTTC. This encodes CASSSPPYEQYF. The full variable domain, with the rest looked up from reference TRBV28 and TRBJ2-7, is DVKVTQSSRYLVKRTGEKVFLECVQDMDHENMFWYRQDPGLGLRLIYFSYDVKMKEKGDIPEGYSVSREKKERFSLILESASTNQTSMYLCASSSPPYEQYFGPGTRLTVT.

This chain connects TRBV5-1 to TRBJ1-5; D is possibly TRBD1 (6 bases). V gave up 2 bases and J gave up 1 base, with 7 bases separating them. This CDR3 comprises 14 residues. Germline CDR1 is SGHRS and CDR2 is YFSETQ. The CDR3 nucleotides are TGCGCCAGCAGCTTAGGACAGAGCAATCAGCCCCAGCATTTT. Translated, it gives CASSLGQSNQPQHF.

This clone occurred once. The chain uses TRBV6-6 and TRBJ2-1, with D possibly TRBD2 on 6 matching bases. Trimming removed 8 bases from V and 6 bases from J, with 17 bases in between. Per the germline V gene, CDR1 is MNHNY and CDR2 is SVGAGI (reference sequence). This CDR3 contains 14 residues. CDR3 in DNA: TGTGCCAGCGGGACTGGTAATTATCGCAATGAGCAGTTCTTC. Translating gives CASGTGNYRNEQFF.

This clone was detected a few times. The rearrangement links TRBV18 to TRBJ2-1; either TRBD1 or TRBD2 may fit D (5 bases each). Germline CDR1 is KGHSH and CDR2 is LQKENI. Deletions cut 3 bases from V and 9 bases from J, with 15 bases between. The length of the CDR3 is 14 residues. CDR3: CASSPGTARSEQFF. Here the CDR3 DNA reads TGTGCCAGCTCACCCGGGACCGCCCGGAGTGAGCAGTTCTTC.

The V call is TRBV7-9, the J call TRBJ2-1; weak D call: TRBD1 (6 bases). Looked up from germline, CDR1 is SEHNR and CDR2 is FQNEAQ (reference sequence). V was clipped by 3 bases and J by 8 bases, with 20 bases between them. This CDR3 has 16 amino acids. The CDR3 loop is CASSFSSITGSYEQFF. In DNA form, the CDR3 reads TGTGCCAGCAGCTTCAGCAGCATAACAGGGTCCTATGAGCAGTTCTTC.

The gene calls are TRBV4-3 and TRBJ2-3; 8 positions agree with TRBD1. CDR3 length: 15 residues. V shed 0 bases and J 6 bases; nucleotides not matched to a gene: 5. Looked up from germline, CDR1 is LGHNA and CDR2 is YSLEER. The chain's CDR3 is CASSQEGTGHDTQYF. Here the CDR3 DNA reads TGCGCCAGCAGCCAAGAGGGGACAGGCCATGATACGCAGTATTTT.